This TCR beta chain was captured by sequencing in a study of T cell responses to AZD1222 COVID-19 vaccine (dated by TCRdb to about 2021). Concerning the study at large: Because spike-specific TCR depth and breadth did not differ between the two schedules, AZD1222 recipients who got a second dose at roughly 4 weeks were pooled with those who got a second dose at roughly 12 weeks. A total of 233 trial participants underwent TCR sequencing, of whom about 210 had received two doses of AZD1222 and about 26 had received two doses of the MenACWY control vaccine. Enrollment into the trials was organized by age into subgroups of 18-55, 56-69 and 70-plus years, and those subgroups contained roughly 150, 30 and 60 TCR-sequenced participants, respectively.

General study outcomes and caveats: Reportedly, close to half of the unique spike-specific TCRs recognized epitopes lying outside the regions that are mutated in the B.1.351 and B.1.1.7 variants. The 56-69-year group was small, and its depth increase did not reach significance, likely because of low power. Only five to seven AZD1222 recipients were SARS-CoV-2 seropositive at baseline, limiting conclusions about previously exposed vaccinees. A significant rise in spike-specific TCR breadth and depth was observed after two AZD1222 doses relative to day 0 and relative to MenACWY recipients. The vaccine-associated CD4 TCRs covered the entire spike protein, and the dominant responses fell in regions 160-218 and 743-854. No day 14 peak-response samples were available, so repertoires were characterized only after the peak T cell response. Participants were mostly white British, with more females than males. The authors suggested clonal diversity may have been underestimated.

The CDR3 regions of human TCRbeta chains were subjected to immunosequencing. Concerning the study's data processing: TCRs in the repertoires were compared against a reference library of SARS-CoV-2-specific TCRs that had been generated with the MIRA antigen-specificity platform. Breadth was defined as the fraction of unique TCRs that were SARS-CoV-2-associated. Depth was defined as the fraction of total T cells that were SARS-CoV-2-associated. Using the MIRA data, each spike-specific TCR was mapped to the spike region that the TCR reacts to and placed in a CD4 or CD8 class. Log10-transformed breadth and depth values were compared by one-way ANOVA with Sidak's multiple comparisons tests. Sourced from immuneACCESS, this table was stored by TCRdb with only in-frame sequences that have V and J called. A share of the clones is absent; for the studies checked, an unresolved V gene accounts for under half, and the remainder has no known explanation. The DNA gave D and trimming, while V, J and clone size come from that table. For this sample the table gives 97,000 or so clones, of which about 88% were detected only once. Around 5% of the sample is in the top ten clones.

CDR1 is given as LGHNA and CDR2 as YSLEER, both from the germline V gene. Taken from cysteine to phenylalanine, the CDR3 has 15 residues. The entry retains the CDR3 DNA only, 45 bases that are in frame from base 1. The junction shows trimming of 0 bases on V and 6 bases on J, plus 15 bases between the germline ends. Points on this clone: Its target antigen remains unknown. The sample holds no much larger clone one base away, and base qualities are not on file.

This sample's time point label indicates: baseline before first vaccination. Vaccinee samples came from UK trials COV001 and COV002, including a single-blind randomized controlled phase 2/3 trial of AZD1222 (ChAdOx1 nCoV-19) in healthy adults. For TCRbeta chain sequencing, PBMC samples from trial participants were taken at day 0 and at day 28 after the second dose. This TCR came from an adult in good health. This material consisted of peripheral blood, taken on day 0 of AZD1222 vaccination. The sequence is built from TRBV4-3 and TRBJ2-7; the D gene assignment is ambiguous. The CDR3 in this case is CASSQEVARYSEQYF. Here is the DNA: TGCGCCAGCAGCCAAGAGGTAGCCCGGTACAGCGAGCAGTACTTC.